The 13 T cell receptor beta chains in this list originate from one sample, sequenced in a study of T cell responses to AZD1222 COVID-19 vaccine. Produced via immunoSEQ multiplex PCR; TCRdb's table is partial and in-frame only. The data show 75,000 to 95,000 clones, with around 88% seen just once and 8% to 10% held by the top ten. Here the sequenced sample was peripheral blood, taken 28 days after the second dose of the MenACWY control vaccine. These TCRs come from an adult who received the MenACWY meningococcal vaccine as a control.

This chain connects TRBV4-1 to TRBJ1-4; D is uncertain. V was trimmed by 1 base and J by 5 bases, leaving 5 bases between them. Germline V CDR1 and CDR2: MGHRA, YSYEKL. The CDR3 sequence is 13 residues long. The CDR3: CASSQAVNEKLFF. CDR3 DNA: TGCGCCAGCAGCCAAGCGGTAAATGAAAAACTGTTTTTT.

This chain joins TRBV5-1 and TRBJ1-2; D might be TRBD1 (5 bases). This CDR3 comprises 15 residues. Germline loops: CDR1 SGHRS, CDR2 YFSETQ. Trimming pared 1 base from V and 4 bases from J, leaving 14 bases between. The CDR3 nucleotides are TGCGCCAGCAGCTTGAGTGGGGGAAATGCCTATGGCTACACCTTC. It encodes CASSLSGGNAYGYTF.

This clone was picked up a small number of times. The V and J genes are TRBV6-5 and TRBJ1-1; weak D call: TRBD1 (5 bases). The CDR3 has 11 amino acids. Germline CDR1 and CDR2: MNHEY and SVGAGI. V was shortened by 3 bases and J by 9 bases, with 8 bases between the two germline ends. In DNA, the CDR3 is TGTGCCAGCAGTTATCAGGGAAAAGCTTTCTTT. Amino acids: CASSYQGKAFF.

This clone was picked up a small number of times. CDR3 loop: CASSHSYRGPSYEQYF. Here the CDR3 DNA reads TGTGCCAGCAGCCACAGCTACAGGGGGCCTTCCTACGAGCAGTACTTC. The chain links TRBV3-1 (or the pseudogene TRBV3-2) to TRBJ2-7; 9 nucleotides align to TRBD1. CDR3 length: 16 amino acids. Germline trimming cut 3 bases from V and 1 base from J; bases unmatched to any gene: 7. Germline-derived CDR1 and CDR2 are LGHDT and YNNKEL (reference sequence).

The chain joins TRBV11-2 to TRBJ2-1, with TRBD2 matching over 8 bases. CDR1 SGHAT and CDR2 FQNNGV come from the germline V gene. The junction had 13 bases not matched to a gene; V was cut back by 5 bases and J by 10 bases. The CDR3 extends over 15 amino acids. The CDR3 region is CASSDDGGAVAEQFF. CDR3 nucleotide sequence: TGTGCCAGCAGCGACGACGGGGGGGCCGTAGCCGAGCAGTTCTTC. Combining the CDR3 with reference TRBV11-2 and TRBJ2-1 gives the whole variable domain EAGVAQSPRYKIIEKRQSVAFWCNPISGHATLYWYQQILGQGPKLLIQFQNNGVVDDSQLPKDRFSAERLKGVDSTLKIQPAKLEDSAVYLCASSDDGGAVAEQFFGPGTRLTVL.

This chain links TRBV12-3 or TRBV12-4 with TRBJ1-1; no definite D call. This CDR3 spans 13 amino acids. Trimming cost V 7 bases and J 1 base, with 10 bases left between them. Here the CDR3 reads CASTWTENTEAFF. The CDR3 nucleotides read TGTGCCAGCACCTGGACCGAGAACACTGAAGCTTTCTTT.

The CDR3 sequence is CASSMASQKTQYF. DNA of the CDR3: TGTGCCAGTAGTATGGCGAGCCAGAAGACCCAGTACTTC. J is TRBJ2-5 and V is TRBV19; D not resolved. The V and J ends lost 3 bases and 6 bases respectively, with 11 bases between them. The CDR3 sequence is 13 residues long. Germline CDR1 LNHDA, CDR2 SQIVND (reference sequence).

This chain connects TRBV19 to TRBJ1-2, with a possible D match to TRBD1 (6 bases). Trimming left V 5 bases short and J 4 bases short, with 14 bases between. Germline CDR1 LNHDA, CDR2 SQIVND (reference sequence). This CDR3 has 14 residues. The CDR3 loop is CASSPRDTLYGYTF. CDR3 DNA sequence: TGTGCCAGTAGTCCCAGGGACACTCTCTATGGCTACACCTTC. Using reference TRBV19 and TRBJ1-2 for the parts outside the CDR3, the full variable domain is DGGITQSPKYLFRKEGQNVTLSCEQNLNHDAMYWYRQDPGQGLRLIYYSQIVNDFQKGDIAEGYSVSREKKESFPLTVTSAQKNPTAFYLCASSPRDTLYGYTFGSGTRLTVV.

This clone is a singleton in its sample. The chain has TRBV7-8 and TRBJ1-2; TRBD1 matches 9 bases. The junction had 8 bases not matched to a gene; V was cut back by 8 bases and J by 4 bases. Germline assignment: CDR1 SGHVS and CDR2 FQNEAQ. The CDR3 spans 14 residues. The CDR3 protein is CASLPGQGGYGYTF. The CDR3 DNA reads TGTGCCAGCCTCCCGGGACAGGGAGGCTATGGCTACACCTTC.

The chain has TRBV28 and TRBJ2-5; D is unresolved. CDR1 is MDHEN, CDR2 SYDVKM, per germline. This CDR3 contains 14 residues. Trimming pared 1 base from V and 2 bases from J, leaving 8 bases between. For the CDR3, the DNA is TGTGCCAGCAGTTTATCGCCCGGGCAAGAGACCCAGTACTTC. It encodes CASSLSPGQETQYF.

V is TRBV12-3 or TRBV12-4 and J is TRBJ1-4; 7 bases line up with TRBD1. The CDR3 is 13 amino acids. Trimming at V came to 6 bases and at J to 4 bases, leaving 2 bases not matched to a gene. The CDR3: CASRGQFNEKLFF. The DNA for the CDR3 is TGTGCCAGCAGGGGACAGTTTAATGAAAAACTGTTTTTT.

The rearrangement joins TRBV18 to TRBJ1-6; the D gene is possibly TRBD1 (5 bases). V was clipped by 1 base and J by 5 bases, with 12 bases between them. Germline V CDR1 and CDR2: KGHSH, LQKENI. The CDR3 is made up of 16 amino acids. CDR3 amino acids: CASSPRIQGDNSPLHF. In DNA, the CDR3 is TGTGCCAGCTCACCACGCATCCAGGGTGATAATTCACCCCTCCACTTT. The entire variable domain, with the rest obtained from reference TRBV18 and TRBJ1-6, is as follows: NAGVMQNPRHLVRRRGQEARLRCSPMKGHSHVYWYRQLPEEGLKFMVYLQKENIIDESGMPKERFSAEFPKEGPSILRIQQVVRGDSAAYFCASSPRIQGDNSPLHFGNGTRLTVT.

The chain combines TRBV19 with TRBJ1-1, with D uncertain. Germline assignment: CDR1 LNHDA and CDR2 SQIVND (reference sequence). V was shortened by 2 bases and J by 0 bases, with 13 bases between the two germline ends. The CDR3 is 16 residues long. The CDR3: CASSIWQDGLNTEAFF. CDR3 nucleotide sequence: TGTGCCAGTAGTATATGGCAGGATGGGCTGAACACTGAAGCTTTCTTT.